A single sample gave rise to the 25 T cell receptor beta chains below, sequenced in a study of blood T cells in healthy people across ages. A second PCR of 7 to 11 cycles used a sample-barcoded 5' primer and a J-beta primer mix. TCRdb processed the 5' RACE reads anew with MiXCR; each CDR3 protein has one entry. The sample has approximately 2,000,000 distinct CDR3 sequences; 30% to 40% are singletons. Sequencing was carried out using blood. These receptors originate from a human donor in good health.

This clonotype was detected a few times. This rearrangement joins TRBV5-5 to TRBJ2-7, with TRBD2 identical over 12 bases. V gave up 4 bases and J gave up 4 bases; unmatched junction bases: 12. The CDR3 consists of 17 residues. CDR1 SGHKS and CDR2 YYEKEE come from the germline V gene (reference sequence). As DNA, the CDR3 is TGTGCCAGCAGCGCGGGACTAGCGGGCCCTAAAGATTACGAGCAGTACTTC. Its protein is CASSAGLAGPKDYEQYF.

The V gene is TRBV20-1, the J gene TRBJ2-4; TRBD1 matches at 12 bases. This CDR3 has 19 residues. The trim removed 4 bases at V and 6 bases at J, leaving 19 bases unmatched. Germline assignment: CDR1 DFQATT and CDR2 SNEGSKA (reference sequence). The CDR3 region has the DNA TGCAGTGCTAAACGACCGGGACAGGGGGCTGTCCGCTCTTTAAACATTCAGTACTTC. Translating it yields CSAKRPGQGAVRSLNIQYF.

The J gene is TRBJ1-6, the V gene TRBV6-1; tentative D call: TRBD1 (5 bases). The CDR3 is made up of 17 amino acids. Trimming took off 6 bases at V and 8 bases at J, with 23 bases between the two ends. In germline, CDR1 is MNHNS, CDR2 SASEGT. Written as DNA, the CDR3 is TGTGCCAGCAGCCAGGGACTCTCGGATCCTTTATATTCACCCCTCCACTTT. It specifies CASSQGLSDPLYSPLHF.

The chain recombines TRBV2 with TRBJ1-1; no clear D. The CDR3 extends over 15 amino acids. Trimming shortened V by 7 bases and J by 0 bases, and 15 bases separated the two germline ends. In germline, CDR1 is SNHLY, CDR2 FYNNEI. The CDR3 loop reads CASTLWAGMNTEAFF. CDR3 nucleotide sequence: TGTGCCAGCACTTTATGGGCGGGGATGAACACTGAAGCTTTCTTT.

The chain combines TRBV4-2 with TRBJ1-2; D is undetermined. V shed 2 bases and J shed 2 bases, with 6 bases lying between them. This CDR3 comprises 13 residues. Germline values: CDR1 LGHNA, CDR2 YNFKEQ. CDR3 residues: CASSQIGNYGYTF. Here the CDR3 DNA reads TGTGCCAGCAGCCAAATAGGGAACTATGGCTACACCTTC.

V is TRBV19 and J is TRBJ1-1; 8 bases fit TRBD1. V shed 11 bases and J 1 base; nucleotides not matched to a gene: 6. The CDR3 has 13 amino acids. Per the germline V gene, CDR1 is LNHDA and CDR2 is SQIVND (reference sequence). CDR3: CASNQGANTEAFF. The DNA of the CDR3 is TGTGCCTCCAACCAGGGGGCGAACACTGAAGCTTTCTTT.

The CDR3 loop reads CASSVASETYEQYF. CDR3 sequence (DNA): TGTGCCAGCAGTGTAGCGAGTGAGACCTACGAGCAGTACTTC. This chain links TRBV6-5 with TRBJ2-7, with a possible D match to TRBD2 (5 bases). This CDR3 is built from 14 residues. The germline CDR1 and CDR2 sequences are MNHEY and SVGAGI. The V end lost 5 bases, the J end lost 2 bases, and 13 bases lay between the germline ends.

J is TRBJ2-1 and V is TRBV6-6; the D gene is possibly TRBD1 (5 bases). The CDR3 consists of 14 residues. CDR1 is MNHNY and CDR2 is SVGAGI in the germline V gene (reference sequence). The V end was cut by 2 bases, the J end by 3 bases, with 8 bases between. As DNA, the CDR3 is TGTGCCAGCAGTTACGGTGGACACTACAATGAGCAGTTCTTC. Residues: CASSYGGHYNEQFF.

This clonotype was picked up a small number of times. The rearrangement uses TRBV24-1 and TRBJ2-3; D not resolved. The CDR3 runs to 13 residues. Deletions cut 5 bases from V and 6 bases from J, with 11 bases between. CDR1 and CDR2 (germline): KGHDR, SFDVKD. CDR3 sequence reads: CATSGPNSDTQYF. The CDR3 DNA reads TGTGCCACCAGTGGGCCCAATTCTGATACGCAGTATTTT.

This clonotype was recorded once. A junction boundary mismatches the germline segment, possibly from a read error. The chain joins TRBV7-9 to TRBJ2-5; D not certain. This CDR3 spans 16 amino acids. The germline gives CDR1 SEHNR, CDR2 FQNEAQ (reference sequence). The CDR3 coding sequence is TGTGCCAGCAGCTTACACATGGGTACAGACCAAGAGACCCGGTACTTC. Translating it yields CASSLHMGTDQETRYF. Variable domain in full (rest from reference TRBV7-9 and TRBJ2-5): DTGVSQNPRHKITKRGQNVTFRCDPISEHNRLYWYRQTLGQGPEFLTYFQNEAQLEKSRLLSDRFSAERPKGSFSTLEIQRTEQGDSAMYLCASSLHMGTDQETRYFGPGTRLLVL.

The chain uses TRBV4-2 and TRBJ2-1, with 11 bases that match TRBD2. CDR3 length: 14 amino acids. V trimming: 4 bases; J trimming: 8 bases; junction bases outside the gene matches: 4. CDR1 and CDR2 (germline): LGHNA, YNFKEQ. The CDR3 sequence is CASSPIAGGDEQFF. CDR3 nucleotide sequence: TGTGCCAGCAGCCCAATAGCGGGGGGGGATGAGCAGTTCTTC.

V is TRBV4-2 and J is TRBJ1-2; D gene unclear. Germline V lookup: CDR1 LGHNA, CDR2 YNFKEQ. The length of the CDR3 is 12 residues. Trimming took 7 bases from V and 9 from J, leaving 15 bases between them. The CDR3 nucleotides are TGTGCCAGCACGGCCCCTCCTCGGCGCTACACCTTC. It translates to CASTAPPRRYTF.

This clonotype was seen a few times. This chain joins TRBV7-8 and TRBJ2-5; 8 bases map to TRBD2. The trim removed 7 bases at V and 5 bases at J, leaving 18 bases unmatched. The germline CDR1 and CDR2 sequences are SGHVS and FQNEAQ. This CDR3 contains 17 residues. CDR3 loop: CASNPRRGAIIKETQYF. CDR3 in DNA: TGTGCCAGCAACCCCCGGCGGGGGGCGATAATAAAGGAGACCCAGTACTTC. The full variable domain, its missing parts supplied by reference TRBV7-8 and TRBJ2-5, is GAGVSQSPRYKVAKRGQDVALRCDPISGHVSLFWYQQALGQGPEFLTYFQNEAQLDKSGLPSDRFFAERPEGSVSTLKIQRTQQEDSAVYLCASNPRRGAIIKETQYFGPGTRLLVL.

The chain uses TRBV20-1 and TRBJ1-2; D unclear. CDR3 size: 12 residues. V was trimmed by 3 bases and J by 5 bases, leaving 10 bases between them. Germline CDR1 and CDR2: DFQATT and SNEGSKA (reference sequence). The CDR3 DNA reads TGCAGTGCTAGGACGACTGCATATGGCTACACCTTC. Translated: CSARTTAYGYTF.

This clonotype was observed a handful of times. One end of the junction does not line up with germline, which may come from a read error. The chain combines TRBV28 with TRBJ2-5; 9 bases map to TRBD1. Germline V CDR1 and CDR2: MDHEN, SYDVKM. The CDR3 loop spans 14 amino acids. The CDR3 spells CASTDRGLQETQYF. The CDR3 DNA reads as TGTGCCAGCACGGACAGGGGCCTACAAGAGACCCAGTACTTT.

In nucleotides, the CDR3 is TGTGCCAGCTCACTCTTCGGACAGCAGTACGAGCAGTACTTC. Its translation: CASSLFGQQYEQYF. The genes are TRBV18 and TRBJ2-7, with a possible D match to TRBD1 (6 bases). The CDR3 totals 14 residues. Trimming took 4 bases from V and 4 from J, leaving 14 bases between them. CDR1 KGHSH and CDR2 LQKENI come from the germline V gene.

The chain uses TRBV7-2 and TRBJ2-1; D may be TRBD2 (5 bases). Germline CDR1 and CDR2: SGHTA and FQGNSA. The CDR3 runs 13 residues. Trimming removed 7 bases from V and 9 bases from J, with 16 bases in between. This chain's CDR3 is CASTTTTAGEQFF. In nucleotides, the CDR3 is TGTGCCAGCACCACGACCACCGCGGGTGAGCAGTTCTTC.

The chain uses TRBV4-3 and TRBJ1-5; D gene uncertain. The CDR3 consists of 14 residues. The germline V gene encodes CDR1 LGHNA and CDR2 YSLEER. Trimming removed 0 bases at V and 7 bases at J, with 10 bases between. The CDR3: CASSQELRHQPQHF. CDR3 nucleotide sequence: TGCGCCAGCAGCCAAGAACTGCGACACCAGCCCCAGCATTTT.

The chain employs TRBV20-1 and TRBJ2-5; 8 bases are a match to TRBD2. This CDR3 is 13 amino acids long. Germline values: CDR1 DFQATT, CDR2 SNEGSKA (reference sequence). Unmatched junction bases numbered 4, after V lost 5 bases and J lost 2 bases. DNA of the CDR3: TGCAGTGCTTTACTAGCGGAGCAAGAGACCCAGTACTTC. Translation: CSALLAEQETQYF.

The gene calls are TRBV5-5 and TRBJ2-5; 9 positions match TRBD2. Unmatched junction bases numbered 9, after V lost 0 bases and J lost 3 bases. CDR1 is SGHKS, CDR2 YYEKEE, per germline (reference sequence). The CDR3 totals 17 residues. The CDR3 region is CASSLDVRGGREETQYF. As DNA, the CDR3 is TGTGCCAGCAGCTTGGATGTGCGGGGGGGCCGGGAAGAGACCCAGTACTTC. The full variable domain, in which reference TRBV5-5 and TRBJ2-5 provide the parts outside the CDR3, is DAGVTQSPTHLIKTRGQQVTLRCSPISGHKSVSWYQQVLGQGPQFIFQYYEKEERGRGNFPDRFSARQFPNYSSELNVNALLLGDSALYLCASSLDVRGGREETQYFGPGTRLLVL.

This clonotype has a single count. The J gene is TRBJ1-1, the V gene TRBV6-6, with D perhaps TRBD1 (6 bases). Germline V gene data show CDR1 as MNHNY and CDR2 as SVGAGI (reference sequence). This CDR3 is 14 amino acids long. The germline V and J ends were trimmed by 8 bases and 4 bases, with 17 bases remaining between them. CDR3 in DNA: TGTGCCAGCGGTCCCACTCGGGGGGCCACTGAAGCTTTCTTT. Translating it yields CASGPTRGATEAFF.

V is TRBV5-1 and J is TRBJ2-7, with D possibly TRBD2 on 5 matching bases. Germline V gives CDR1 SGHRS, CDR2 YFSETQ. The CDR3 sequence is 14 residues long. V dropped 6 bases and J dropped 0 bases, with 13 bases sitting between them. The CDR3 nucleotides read TGCGCCAGCACTAGCTCCCAACCCTCCTACGAGCAGTACTTC. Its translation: CASTSSQPSYEQYF.

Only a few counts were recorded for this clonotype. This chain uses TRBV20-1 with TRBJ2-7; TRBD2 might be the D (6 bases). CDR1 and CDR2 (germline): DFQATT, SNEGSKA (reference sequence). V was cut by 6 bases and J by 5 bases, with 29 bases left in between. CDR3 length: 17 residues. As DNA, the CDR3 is TGCAGTGCCGATTCCCCGACGGCGGGGAGGAGGTCCGACGAGCAGTACTTC. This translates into CSADSPTAGRRSDEQYF.

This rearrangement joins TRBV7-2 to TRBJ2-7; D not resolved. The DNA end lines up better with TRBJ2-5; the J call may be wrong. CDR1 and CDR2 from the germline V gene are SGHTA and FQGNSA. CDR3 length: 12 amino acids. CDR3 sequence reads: CASSWVRETQYF. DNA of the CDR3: TGTGCCAGCAGCTGGGTAAGGGAGACCCAGTACTTC.

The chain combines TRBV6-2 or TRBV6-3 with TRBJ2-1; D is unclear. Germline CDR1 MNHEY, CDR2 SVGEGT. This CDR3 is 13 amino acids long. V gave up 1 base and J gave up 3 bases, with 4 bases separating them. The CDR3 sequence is CASSYLLYNEQFF. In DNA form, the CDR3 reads TGTGCCAGCAGTTACTTACTCTACAATGAGCAGTTCTTC.